This T cell receptor beta chain comes out of a study of blood T cell repertoires in COVID-19. Study-wide background: Sites in the United States, Italy and Spain provided acute and convalescent COVID-19 samples. PBMCs, B-cell-depleted T cells, or T cells provided the cDNA or gDNA that made up the material.

A remark on this clone: Other DNA variants within this sample encode the same CDR3.

The V gene end was trimmed by 3 bases and the J gene end by 4 bases; junction bases not matched to a gene: 7. This CDR3 spans 15 amino acids. Germline CDR1 and CDR2: SGHNT and YYREEE (reference sequence). Authors' methods: The authors estimated nucleated cell counts from reference gene primer amplification. Method: immunoSEQ multiplex PCR; TCRdb's copy keeps in-frame clones and lacks some. V and J calls and clone size follow that table, whereas D and trimming were derived from the DNA. This sample yields just under 150,000 clones, of which roughly 87% are seen a single time; around 1.5% belongs to the top ten.

The chain couples TRBV5-4 to TRBJ1-3, with 7 bases lining up with TRBD1. This TCR was recovered from a human donor in a cohort sampled during active COVID-19. Specimen: peripheral blood. For the CDR3, the DNA is TGTGCCAGCAGCTCAACGACAGGGACAGGAAACACCATATATTTT. As protein: CASSSTTGTGNTIYF. The whole variable domain, filled in from reference TRBV5-4 and TRBJ1-3, reads ETGVTQSPTHLIKTRGQQVTLRCSSQSGHNTVSWYQQALGQGPQFIFQYYREEENGRGNFPPRFSGLQFPNYSSELNVNALELDDSALYLCASSSTTGTGNTIYFGEGSWLTVV.